Below are 3 T cell receptor beta chains sequenced from a single sample in a study of CD4 T cells in relation to SARS-CoV-2 and coronaviruses (TCRdb year 2021). CD4+ T cells from unexposed donors were collected before the COVID-19 pandemic (2011-2018). After around 11 days of culture, CD4+ T cells were isolated with the EasySep CD4+ T cell isolation kit. The library was generated by the immunoSEQ multiplex PCR assay. Drawn from immuneACCESS, this table holds only the in-frame rearrangements with V and J called that TCRdb kept. Clones are partly lost; checked studies trace under half to an unresolved V gene and leave the rest unexplained. In this sample the table shows approximately 20,000 clones, about 80% of which occur a single time. Roughly 10% of the sample goes to the ten largest clones. These TCRs are of unknown antigen specificity. Material for sequencing was CD4+ T cells from PBMCs, cultured in vitro. Every receptor here comes from a human donor in good health.

This clone appeared a few times. V and J are TRBV7-2 and TRBJ2-3; a possible D gene is TRBD2 (6 bases). Trimming stripped 2 bases from V and 7 bases from J, with 22 bases between. The CDR3 extends over 17 amino acids. Germline V lookup: CDR1 SGHTA, CDR2 FQGNSA. Here the CDR3 DNA reads TGTGCCAGCAGCTTACTAAGCGGGCCGTCCACCGGAAATACGCAGTATTTT. Protein product: CASSLLSGPSTGNTQYF.

A few counts support this clone. This sequence joins TRBV4-2 and TRBJ2-7; the match to TRBD2 covers 8 bases. Germline trimming cut 0 bases from V and 3 bases from J; bases unmatched to any gene: 10. CDR3 length: 17 residues. The germline V gene encodes CDR1 LGHNA and CDR2 YNFKEQ. CDR3 DNA: TGTGCCAGCAGCCAAGATTCCGGGACTAGTATTCACTACGAGCAGTACTTC. Its translation is CASSQDSGTSIHYEQYF.

The chain links TRBV7-9 to TRBJ1-2; no firm D call. This CDR3 has 12 residues. Between the trimmed V and J ends, which lost 2 bases and 7 bases, there was a span of 8 bases. CDR1 and CDR2 (germline): SEHNR, FQNEAQ (reference sequence). The CDR3 spells CASSLRGGGYTF. In DNA, the CDR3 is TGTGCCAGCAGCTTACGGGGAGGTGGCTACACCTTC.